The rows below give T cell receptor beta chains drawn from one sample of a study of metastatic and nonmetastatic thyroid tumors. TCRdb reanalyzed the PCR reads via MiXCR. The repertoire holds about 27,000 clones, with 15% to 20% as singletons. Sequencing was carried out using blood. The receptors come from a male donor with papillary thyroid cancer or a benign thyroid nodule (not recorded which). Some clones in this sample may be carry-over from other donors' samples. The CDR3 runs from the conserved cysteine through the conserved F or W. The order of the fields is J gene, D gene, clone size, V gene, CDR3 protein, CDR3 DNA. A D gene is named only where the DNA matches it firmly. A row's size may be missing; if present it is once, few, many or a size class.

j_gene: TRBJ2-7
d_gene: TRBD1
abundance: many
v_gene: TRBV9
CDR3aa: CASSAGTGVLYEQYF
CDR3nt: TGTGCCAGCAGCGCCGGGACAGGAGTTTTGTACGAGCAGTACTTC

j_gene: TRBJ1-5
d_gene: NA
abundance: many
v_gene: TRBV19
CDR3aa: CASSIRGQEGQPQHF
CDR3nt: TGTGCCAGTAGTATCCGGGGGCAGGAAGGCCAGCCCCAGCATTTT

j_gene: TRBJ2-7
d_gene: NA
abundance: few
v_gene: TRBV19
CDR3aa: CASSMCLSYEQYF
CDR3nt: TGTGCCAGTAGTATGTGCCTAAGCTACGAGCAGTACTTC

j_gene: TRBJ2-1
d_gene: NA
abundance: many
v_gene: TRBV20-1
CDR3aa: CSARFDASRQFF
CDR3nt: TGCAGTGCTAGGTTTGATGCTAGCAGGCAGTTCTTC

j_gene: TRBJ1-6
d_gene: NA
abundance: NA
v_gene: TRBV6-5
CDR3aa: CASSYFWVKGSPLHF
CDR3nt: TGTGCCAGCAGTTATTTTTGGGTCAAGGGTTCACCCCTCCACTTT

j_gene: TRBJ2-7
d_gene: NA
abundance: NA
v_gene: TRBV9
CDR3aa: CASSAPASEAKEPYEQYF
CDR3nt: TGTGCCAGCAGCGCCCCAGCTTCGGAGGCCAAAGAACCCTACGAGCAGTACTTC

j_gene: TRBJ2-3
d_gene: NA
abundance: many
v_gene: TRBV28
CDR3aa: CASSSLGGRLDTQYF
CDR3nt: TGTGCCAGCAGTTCCCTCGGGGGACGCTTAGATACGCAGTATTTT

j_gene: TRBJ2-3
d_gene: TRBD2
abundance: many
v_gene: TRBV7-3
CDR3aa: CASSLKVAGVTDTQYF
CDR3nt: TGTGCCAGCAGCTTAAAAGTAGCGGGAGTCACAGATACGCAGTATTTT

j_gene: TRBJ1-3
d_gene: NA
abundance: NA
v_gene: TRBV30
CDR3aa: CAWSVPGNTIYF
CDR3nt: TGTGCCTGGAGTGTACCGGGAAACACCATATATTTT

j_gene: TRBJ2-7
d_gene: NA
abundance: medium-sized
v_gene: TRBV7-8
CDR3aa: CASSLARGFEQYF
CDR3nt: TGTGCCAGCAGCTTAGCGAGGGGTTTCGAGCAGTACTTC

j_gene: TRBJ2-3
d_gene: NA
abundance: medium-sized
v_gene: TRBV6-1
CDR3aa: CASTPEGRTDTQYF
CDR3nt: TGTGCCAGCACCCCGGAGGGGAGAACAGATACGCAGTATTTT

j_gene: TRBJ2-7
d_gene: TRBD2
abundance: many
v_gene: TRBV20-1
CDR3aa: CSARQAGAFYSYEQYF
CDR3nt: TGCAGTGCTAGACAAGCGGGAGCGTTTTACTCCTACGAGCAGTACTTC

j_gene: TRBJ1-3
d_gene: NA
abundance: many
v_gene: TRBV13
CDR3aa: CASSLLGISGNTIYF
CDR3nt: TGTGCCAGCAGCTTACTTGGGATCTCTGGAAACACCATATATTTT

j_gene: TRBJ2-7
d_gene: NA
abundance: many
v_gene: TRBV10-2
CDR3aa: CATTTGTRNEQYF
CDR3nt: TGCGCCACCACAACAGGGACGAGGAACGAGCAGTACTTC

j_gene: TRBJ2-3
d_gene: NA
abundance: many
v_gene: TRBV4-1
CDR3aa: CASSQPGMGTDTQYF
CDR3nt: TGCGCCAGCAGCCAGCCCGGGATGGGAACAGATACGCAGTATTTT

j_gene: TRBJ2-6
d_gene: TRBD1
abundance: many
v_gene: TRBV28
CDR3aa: CASSLQGDRFSNVLTF
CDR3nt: TGTGCCAGCAGTTTACAAGGGGACAGGTTTTCCAACGTCCTGACTTTC

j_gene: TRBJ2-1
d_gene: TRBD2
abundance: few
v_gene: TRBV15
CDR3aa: CATSRVAGEEQFF
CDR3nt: TGTGCCACCAGCAGAGTTGCGGGAGAAGAGCAGTTCTTC

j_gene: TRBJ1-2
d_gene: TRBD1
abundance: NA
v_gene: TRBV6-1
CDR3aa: CASRATGVGNYGYTF
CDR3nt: TGTGCCAGCAGGGCCACAGGGGTGGGAAACTATGGCTACACCTTC

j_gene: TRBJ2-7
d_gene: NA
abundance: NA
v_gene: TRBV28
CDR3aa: CASSLPGRTYEQYF
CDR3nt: TGTGCCAGCAGTCTACCTGGACGGACTTACGAGCAGTACTTC

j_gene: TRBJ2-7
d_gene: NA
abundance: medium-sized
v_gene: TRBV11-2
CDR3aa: CASTLTQTHYEQYF
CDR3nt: TGTGCCAGCACCCTTACTCAAACTCACTACGAGCAGTACTTC

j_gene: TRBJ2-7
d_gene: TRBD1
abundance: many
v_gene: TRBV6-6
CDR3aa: CASSYDRVPYEQYF
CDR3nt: TGTGCCAGCAGTTACGACAGGGTGCCCTACGAGCAGTACTTC

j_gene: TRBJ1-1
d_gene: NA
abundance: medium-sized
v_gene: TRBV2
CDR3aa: CASSETLREAFF
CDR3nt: TGTGCCAGCAGTGAAACCCTCAGGGAAGCTTTCTTT

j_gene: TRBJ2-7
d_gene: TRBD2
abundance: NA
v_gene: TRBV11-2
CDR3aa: CASSSTSGRPWDEQYF
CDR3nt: TGTGCAAGCAGCTCGACTAGCGGGAGACCATGGGACGAGCAGTACTTC

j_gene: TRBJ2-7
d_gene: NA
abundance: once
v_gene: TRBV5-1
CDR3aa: CASDEGTRIGDERYF
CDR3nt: TGCGCCAGCGATGAAGGTACACGGATCGGAGACGAGCGGTACTTC

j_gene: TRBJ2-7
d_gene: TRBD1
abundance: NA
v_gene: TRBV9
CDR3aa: CASSRSGQAIYEQYF
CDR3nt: TGTGCCAGCAGTAGATCCGGACAGGCCATATACGAGCAGTACTTC

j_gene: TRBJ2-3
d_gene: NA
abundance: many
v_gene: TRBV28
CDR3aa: CASSSPPSTDTQYF
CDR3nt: TGTGCCAGCAGTTCCCCCCCCTCCACAGATACGCAGTATTTT

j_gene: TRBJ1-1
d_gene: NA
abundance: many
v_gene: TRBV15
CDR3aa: CATSRDQTEAFF
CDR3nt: TGTGCCACCAGCAGAGATCAAACTGAAGCTTTCTTT

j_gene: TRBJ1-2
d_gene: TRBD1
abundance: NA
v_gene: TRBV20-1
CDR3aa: CSASGQGYGYTF
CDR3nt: TGCAGTGCTTCGGGACAGGGCTATGGCTACACCTTC

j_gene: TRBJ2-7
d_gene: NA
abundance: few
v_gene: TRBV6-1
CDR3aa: CASSPDGSYEQYF
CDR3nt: TGTGCCAGCAGCCCGGACGGCTCCTACGAGCAGTACTTC

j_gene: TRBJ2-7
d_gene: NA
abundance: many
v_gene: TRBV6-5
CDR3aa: CASSYLGPYEQYF
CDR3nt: TGTGCCAGCAGTTACCTGGGACCCTACGAGCAGTACTTC

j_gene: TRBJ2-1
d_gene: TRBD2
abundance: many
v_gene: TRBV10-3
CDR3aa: CAISDSGTSGEQFF
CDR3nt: TGTGCCATCAGTGATAGCGGGACTTCAGGTGAGCAGTTCTTC

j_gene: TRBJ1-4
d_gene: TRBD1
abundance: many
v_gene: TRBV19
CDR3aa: CASRSPGQPTTNEKLFF
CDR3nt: TGTGCCAGTAGATCTCCGGGACAGCCTACAACTAATGAAAAACTGTTTTTT

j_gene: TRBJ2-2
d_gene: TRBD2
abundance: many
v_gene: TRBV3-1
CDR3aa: CASSHLAGGGELFF
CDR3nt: TGTGCCAGCAGCCACCTAGCGGGAGGGGGGGAGCTGTTTTTT

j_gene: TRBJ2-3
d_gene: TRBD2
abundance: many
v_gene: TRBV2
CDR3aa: CASSKTSDYTDTQYF
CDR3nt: TGTGCCAGCAGTAAAACTAGCGACTACACAGATACGCAGTATTTT

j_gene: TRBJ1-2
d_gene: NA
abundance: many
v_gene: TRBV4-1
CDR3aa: CASSQEDGIYGYTF
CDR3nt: TGCGCCAGCAGCCAAGAGGATGGCATCTATGGCTACACCTTC

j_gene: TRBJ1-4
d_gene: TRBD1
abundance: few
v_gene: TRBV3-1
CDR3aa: CASSHPTGTNEKLFF
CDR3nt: TGTGCCAGCAGCCACCCGACAGGGACTAATGAAAAACTGTTTTTT

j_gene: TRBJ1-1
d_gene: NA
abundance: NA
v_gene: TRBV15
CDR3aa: CATSGDTEAFF
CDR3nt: TGTGCCACCAGCGGGGATACTGAAGCTTTCTTT

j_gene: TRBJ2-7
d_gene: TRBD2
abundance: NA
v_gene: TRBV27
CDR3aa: CASSFGTSGQRYF
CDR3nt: TGTGCCAGCAGTTTTGGCACTAGCGGGCAACGTTACTTC

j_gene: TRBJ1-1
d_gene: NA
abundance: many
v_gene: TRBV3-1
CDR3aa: CASSQGLGTTEAFF
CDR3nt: TGTGCCAGCAGCCAAGGTCTAGGGACGACTGAAGCTTTCTTT

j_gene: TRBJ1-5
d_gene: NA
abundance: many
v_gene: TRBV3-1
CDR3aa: CASSQSNSNQPQHF
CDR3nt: TGTGCCAGCAGCCAATCTAATTCCAATCAGCCCCAGCATTTT

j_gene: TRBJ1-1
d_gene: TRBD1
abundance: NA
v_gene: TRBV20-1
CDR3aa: CSARGTGHTEAFF
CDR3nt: TGCAGTGCTAGAGGGACAGGGCACACTGAAGCTTTCTTT

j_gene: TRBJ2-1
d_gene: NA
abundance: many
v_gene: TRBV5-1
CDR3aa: CASSLVASSGNEQFF
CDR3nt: TGCGCCAGCAGCTTGGTGGCTAGCTCGGGCAATGAGCAGTTCTTC

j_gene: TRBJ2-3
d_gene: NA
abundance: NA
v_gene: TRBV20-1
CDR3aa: CSAPHPNTDTQYF
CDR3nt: TGCAGTGCTCCCCATCCGAACACAGATACGCAGTATTTT

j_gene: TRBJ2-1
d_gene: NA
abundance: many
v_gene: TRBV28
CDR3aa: CASSGAAGYNEQFF
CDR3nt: TGTGCCAGCAGTGGTGCGGCGGGCTACAATGAGCAGTTCTTC

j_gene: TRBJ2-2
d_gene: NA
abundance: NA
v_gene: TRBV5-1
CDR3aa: CASSLTDLRVSGELFF
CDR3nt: TGCGCCAGCAGCTTGACGGATCTCCGGGTTTCCGGGGAGCTGTTTTTT

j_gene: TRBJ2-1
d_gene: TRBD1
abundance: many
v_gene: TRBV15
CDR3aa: CATSSPNQGTAYNEQFF
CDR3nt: TGTGCCACCAGCAGTCCCAACCAGGGGACAGCCTACAATGAGCAGTTCTTC

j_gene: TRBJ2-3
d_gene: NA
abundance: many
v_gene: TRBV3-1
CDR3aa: CASSQSTAGRTDTQYF
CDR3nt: TGTGCCAGCAGCCAATCGACTGCGGGACGCACAGATACGCAGTATTTT

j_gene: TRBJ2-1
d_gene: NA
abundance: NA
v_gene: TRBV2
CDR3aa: CAIKSSVSYNDQFF
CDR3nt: TGTGCCATTAAATCTAGCGTATCCTACAATGATCAGTTCTTC

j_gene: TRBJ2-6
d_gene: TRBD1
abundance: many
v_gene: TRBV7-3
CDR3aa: CASSLKTGDQSGANVLTF
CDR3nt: TGTGCCAGCAGCCTCAAGACAGGGGATCAGTCTGGGGCCAACGTCCTGACTTTC

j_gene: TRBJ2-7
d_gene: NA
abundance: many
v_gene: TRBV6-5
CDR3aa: CASSYGGLATYEQYF
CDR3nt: TGTGCCAGCAGTTACGGGGGGCTCGCCACCTACGAGCAGTACTTC

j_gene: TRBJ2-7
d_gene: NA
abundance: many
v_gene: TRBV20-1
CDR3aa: CSADPQAGGSYEQYF
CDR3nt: TGCAGTGCGGACCCCCAAGCGGGCGGCTCCTACGAGCAGTACTTC

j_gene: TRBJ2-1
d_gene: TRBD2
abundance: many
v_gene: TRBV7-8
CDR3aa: CASSASVGLAGGPKNEQFF
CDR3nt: TGTGCCAGCAGCGCCTCCGTGGGACTAGCGGGAGGGCCTAAAAATGAGCAGTTCTTC

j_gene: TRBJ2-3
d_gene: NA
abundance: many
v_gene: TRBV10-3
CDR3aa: CAISESGPTDTQYF
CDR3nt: TGTGCCATCAGTGAGTCGGGTCCCACAGATACGCAGTATTTT

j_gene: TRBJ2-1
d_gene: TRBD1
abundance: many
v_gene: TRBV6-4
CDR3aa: CASSVRQGAYNEQFF
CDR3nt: TGTGCCAGCAGTGTGAGGCAGGGGGCCTACAATGAGCAGTTCTTC

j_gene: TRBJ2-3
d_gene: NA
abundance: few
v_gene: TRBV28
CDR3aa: CASTSPYRVTDTQYF
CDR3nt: TGTGCCAGCACCAGCCCGTACAGGGTGACAGATACGCAGTATTTT

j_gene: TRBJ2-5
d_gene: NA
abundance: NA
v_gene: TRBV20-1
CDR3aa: CSARLRGMQQTKYF
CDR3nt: TGCAGTGCTAGGCTTCGCGGGATGCAGCAGACCAAGTACTTC

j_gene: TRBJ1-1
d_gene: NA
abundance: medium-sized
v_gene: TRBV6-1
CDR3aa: CASSEALIATGEAFF
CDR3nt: TGTGCCAGCAGTGAAGCCCTGATCGCTACGGGGGAAGCTTTCTTT

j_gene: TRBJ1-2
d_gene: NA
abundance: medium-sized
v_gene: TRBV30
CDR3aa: CAWTTYGESYTF
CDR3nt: TGTGCCTGGACTACATATGGGGAGAGCTACACCTTC

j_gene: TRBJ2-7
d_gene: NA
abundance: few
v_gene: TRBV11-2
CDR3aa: CASSLDPGRLAPNEQYF
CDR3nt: TGTGCCAGCAGCTTAGATCCTGGCAGATTGGCACCCAACGAGCAGTACTTC